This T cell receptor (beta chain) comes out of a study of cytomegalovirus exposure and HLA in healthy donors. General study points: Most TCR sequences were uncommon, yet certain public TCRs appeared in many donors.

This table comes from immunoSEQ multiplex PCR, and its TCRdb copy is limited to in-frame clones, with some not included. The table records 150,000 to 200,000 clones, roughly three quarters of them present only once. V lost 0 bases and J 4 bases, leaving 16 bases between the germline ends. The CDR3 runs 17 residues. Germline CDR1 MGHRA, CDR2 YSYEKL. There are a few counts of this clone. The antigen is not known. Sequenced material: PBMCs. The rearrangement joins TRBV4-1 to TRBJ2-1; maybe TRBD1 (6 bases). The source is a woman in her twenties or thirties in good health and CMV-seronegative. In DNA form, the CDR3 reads TGCGCCAGCAGCCAAGAGGACGCCGGGACAAATTACAATGAGCAGTTCTTC. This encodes CASSQEDAGTNYNEQFF.